The present entry profiles one TCR beta chain with its context. It lacks a known antigen. Base-call qualities are not available, and no considerably larger clone is one nucleotide away. There are 14 amino acids in the CDR3, from cysteine to phenylalanine inclusive. Only the CDR3 DNA is retained, 42 bases long and in frame from the first base. Via the germline V gene, CDR1 is MNHEY and CDR2 SVGAGI. Ends trimmed: V by 6 bases, J by 10 bases; bases unmatched to a gene: 10. Each collaborating institution followed its own protocols to collect whole blood in K2EDTA tubes. Collaborator samples were shipped for TCRbeta analysis as frozen whole blood, isolated PBMCs, or DNA extracted from either sample type. The sample originates from a study of blood T cell repertoires in COVID-19 (dated by TCRdb to the early 2020s). In terms of the full investigation: The collaborator samples originated in the United States, Italy and Spain and spanned the acute and convalescent phases of COVID-19. A de-identified subject ID, COVID-19 status, age in years and sex were almost always included in the sample metadata. Deeply sampled blood TCRbeta repertoires from subjects exposed to, actively infected with, or recovered from COVID-19 were included in the dataset. Where HLA class I and class II types were available, the types were taken from metadata supplied by the sample provider, not from assay-based typing. The repertoires were released in a freely available public database meant as a resource for research on the immune response to SARS-CoV-2. The prospective study material was composed of cDNA or gDNA derived from T cells, B-cell-depleted T cells, or PBMCs. Samples came from the ongoing ImmuneRACE study (first 160 participants) plus 1,254 subjects from 6 global collaborators. Results and caveats for the whole study, not just this receptor: The amount of clinical and demographic metadata varied by source and participant and was provided uncurated.

TCRbeta CDR3 regions were amplified from genomic DNA using the immunoSEQ Assay, a bias-controlled multiplex PCR. The source study handled its data this way. The number of nucleated cells in each sample was estimated from the amplification of reference gene primers within the assay. To quantify the absolute abundance of each unique TCRbeta CDR3 rearrangement, sequence reads were collapsed and filtered. For each sample, productive Simpson clonality was calculated as the square root of Simpson's diversity index across productive rearrangements. TCRdb retrieved this table from immuneACCESS and kept in-frame rearrangements only. Not all clones are present; in checked studies, unresolved V genes account for under half, and no reason is known for the remainder. V and J calls plus clone size are reproduced from that table; the DNA served to infer D and trimming. This sample gives about 160,000 clones in total; approximately 83% of them show up just once. Roughly a tenth of the sample lies in the top ten.

Sequenced input: peripheral blood. This TCR was sampled from a woman over 75 with active or convalescent COVID-19. Recombination linked TRBV6-5 to TRBJ1-5; 9 bases in between match TRBD1. The CDR3 region has the sequence CASRLGQGNVPQHF. The nucleotide sequence reads TGTGCCAGCAGGCTCGGACAGGGGAACGTTCCCCAGCATTTT.